This T cell receptor beta chain was obtained from a study of T-cell reconstitution after alpha-beta-depleted transplantation in children (dated by TCRdb to 2016 to 2017). In terms of the full investigation: The study quantitatively tracked T-cell immune reconstitution after TCRalphabeta/CD19-depleted allogeneic hematopoietic cell transplantation in children using TCR repertoire profiling.

The sample's treatment or condition label, decoded: allogeneic hematopoietic cell transplantation with graft depleted of TCRalphabeta T cells and CD19 B cells. The transplant recipients were children given TCRalphabeta/CD19-depleted allogeneic hematopoietic cell grafts. Relative to germline, V is 1 base shorter and J is 14 bases shorter, with 9 bases between their ends. The CDR3 covers 12 residues, taking in both the cysteine and the phenylalanine. Only the CDR3 DNA stays, 36 bases, in frame from base 1. In the germline V gene (reference sequence), CDR1 corresponds to SEHNR and CDR2 to FQNEAQ. Library preparation employed PCR. TCRdb lists the instrument as Illumina HiSeq 2500. To normalize quantification of the TCRbeta repertoire, the TCR libraries were built with molecular barcoding that relied on unique molecular identifiers. TCRdb redid the processing of the public reads, applying fastp at Q25 and MiXCR, and retained in-frame beta chains. CDR3 protein duplicates are merged, each entry listing the most common genes and DNA. The sample has just over 950,000 distinct CDR3 sequences on record, about 29% of them singletons. Approximately 30% of the sample is held by the ten biggest clonotypes.

What the study reported, not specific to this receptor: Apparently early alphabetaT-cell count recovery about two months after transplant reportedly relied on only several hundred rapidly expanded clones derived from non-depleted graft cells. In some patients, high TCRbeta diversity at day 60 was attributed to recipient T cells and intrathymic progenitors that had survived conditioning. The frequencies of hyperexpanded clones fell over the following months, and after one year, T-cell counts and TCRbeta diversity were mostly attributed to newly produced T cells.

In its sample, this clonotype was seen a few times. Its antigen remains undetermined. Base quality data are lacking; no much larger clone is found one base away. The receptor was isolated from a boy under two years old who had a stem cell transplant for SCID, so the T cells may come from the graft donor. The rearrangement combines TRBV7-9 with TRBJ1-6, with the D gene not confidently named. The starting material was PBMCs, mostly from graft donor cells, obtained 360 days after TCRalphabeta/CD19-depleted stem cell transplant. Here the CDR3 is given as CASSLDRFALHF. The nucleotide sequence reads TGTGCCAGCAGCTTAGACCGCTTCGCCCTCCACTTT.